A selection of T cell receptor beta chains follows, all from one sample in a study of T-cell memory formation after mild COVID-19. TCRdb re-derived calls from the 5' RACE reads in MiXCR, one entry per CDR3 protein. The data contain 400,000 or so distinct CDR3 sequences, around 20% of them singletons. The sample comprised PBMCs or a T cell subset sorted from them (not recorded which). The source is an adult woman who had mild COVID-19 (a few samples of this study predate the infection). Cell type and time point are not known. CDR3s include the opening cysteine and the closing phenylalanine or tryptophan. A D gene is named only where the DNA matches it firmly. The size field is filled for only some rows; it gives once, few, many or a size class.

V gene,clone size,D gene,J gene,CDR3 protein,CDR3 DNA
TRBV7-2,many,.,TRBJ2-1,CASSPRGRSGLSYNEQFF,TGTGCCAGCAGCCCTCGGGGTAGGAGCGGTCTCTCCTACAATGAGCAGTTCTTC
TRBV24-1,.,.,TRBJ2-7,CATSDLRGREYF,TGTGCCACCAGTGATTTGCGGGGCCGGGAGTACTTC
TRBV4-1,.,.,TRBJ1-1,CASSQVVQGLNTEAFF,TGCGCCAGCAGCCAAGTGGTTCAGGGACTAAACACTGAAGCTTTCTTT
TRBV15,many,.,TRBJ2-5,CATSRGQETQYF,TGTGCCACCAGTAGGGGACAAGAGACCCAGTACTTC
TRBV2,few,.,TRBJ2-1,CASGGTRSEQFF,TGTGCCAGCGGGGGGACCCGGAGTGAGCAGTTCTTC
TRBV25-1,.,.,TRBJ2-1,CASIGREQFF,TGTGCCAGCATAGGCAGAGAGCAGTTCTTC
TRBV10-3,few,.,TRBJ1-2,CAIIGEYSYGYTF,TGTGCCATCATAGGGGAGTACAGCTATGGCTACACCTTC
TRBV7-9,.,TRBD2,TRBJ2-3,CASSLAEVAGISTDTQYF,TGTGCCAGCAGCTTAGCCGAAGTAGCGGGGATAAGCACAGATACGCAGTATTTT
TRBV5-1,few,TRBD1,TRBJ1-1,CASSIGTENTEAFF,TGCGCCAGCAGCATCGGGACAGAGAACACTGAAGCTTTCTTT
TRBV9,.,.,TRBJ1-1,CASSATVGFTEAFF,TGTGCCAGCAGCGCCACAGTGGGGTTTACTGAAGCTTTCTTT
TRBV7-6,.,TRBD1,TRBJ2-7,CASSPGQGSDEQYF,TGTGCCAGCAGTCCGGGACAGGGGAGCGACGAGCAGTACTTC
TRBV4-3,few,.,TRBJ2-1,CASSQTESSYNEQFF,TGCGCCAGCAGCCAAACGGAAAGCTCCTACAATGAGCAGTTCTTC
TRBV5-3,.,TRBD2,TRBJ2-3,CARGTGRSTDTQYF,TGTGCCAGAGGGACCGGGAGGAGCACAGATACGCAGTATTTT
TRBV30,.,.,TRBJ1-2,CASEYREDNYGYTF,TGTGCCTCCGAATACAGGGAGGATAACTATGGCTACACCTTC
TRBV18,.,.,TRBJ2-4,CASSPSGKGSDQYF,TGTGCCAGCTCACCATCCGGAAAGGGAAGTGATCAGTACTTC
TRBV5-1,few,TRBD2,TRBJ2-3,CASSSPGLAGGRAVDTQYF,TGCGCCAGCAGCTCGCCGGGACTAGCGGGGGGGAGAGCCGTAGATACGCAGTATTTT
TRBV3-1,few,.,TRBJ2-1,CASSQDPARSSYNEQFF,TGTGCCAGCAGCCAAGATCCGGCGAGAAGCTCCTACAATGAGCAGTTCTTC
TRBV12-3/TRBV12-4,.,TRBD1,TRBJ2-2,CASSSSDRTGPLNTGELFF,TGTGCCAGCAGTTCCAGTGATCGGACAGGCCCTTTGAACACCGGGGAGCTGTTTTTT
TRBV11-2,.,.,TRBJ2-7,CASSLGWLGAYEQYF,TGTGCCAGCAGCTTAGGGTGGCTGGGGGCCTACGAGCAGTACTTC
TRBV4-1,.,.,TRBJ2-5,CASSQEGGGAETQYF,TGCGCCAGCAGCCAAGAAGGCGGGGGCGCAGAGACCCAGTACTTC
TRBV12-3/TRBV12-4,.,.,TRBJ2-1,CASRSDPSYNEQFF,TGTGCCAGCAGGTCGGACCCCTCCTACAATGAGCAGTTCTTC
TRBV20-1,few,TRBD2,TRBJ2-7,CSATLAELYEQYF,TGCAGTGCTACACTAGCGGAACTCTACGAGCAGTACTTC
TRBV24-1,few,.,TRBJ1-4,CATSDKEEAWREIEKLFF,TGTGCCACCAGTGATAAGGAAGAGGCCTGGAGGGAGATCGAAAAACTGTTTTTT
TRBV15,.,.,TRBJ1-3,CATQGAVGNTIYF,TGTGCCACCCAAGGGGCAGTTGGAAACACCATATATTTT
TRBV21-1,few,.,TRBJ1-1,CASSKIGTGGYTEAFF,TGTGCCAGCAGCAAAATAGGGACAGGGGGTTACACTGAAGCTTTCTTT
TRBV7-8,.,.,TRBJ2-3,CASSFALVWGTPSTDTQYF,TGTGCCAGCAGCTTTGCGCTAGTGTGGGGAACCCCTAGCACAGATACGCAGTATTTT
TRBV3-1,.,.,TRBJ2-2,CASSQVGTGELFF,TGTGCCAGCAGCCAAGTCGGGACCGGGGAGCTGTTTTTT
TRBV7-9,.,.,TRBJ2-1,CASSSTSGAGYEQFF,TGTGCCAGCAGCTCCACCTCAGGGGCGGGCTATGAGCAGTTCTTC
TRBV7-8,few,.,TRBJ2-5,CASSSRGAWETQYF,TGTGCCAGCAGCTCACGGGGGGCGTGGGAGACCCAGTACTTC
TRBV10-2,few,TRBD1,TRBJ2-3,CASSTKTGAVDTQYF,TGCGCCAGCAGCACCAAAACAGGGGCCGTAGATACGCAGTATTTT
TRBV29-1,few,.,TRBJ2-2,CSVGKSGSGTGELFF,TGCAGCGTTGGCAAGTCGGGGAGCGGGACCGGGGAGCTGTTTTTT
TRBV7-8,few,.,TRBJ2-2,CASSPESDGGFTGELFF,TGTGCCAGCAGCCCCGAATCTGACGGGGGCTTCACCGGGGAGCTGTTTTTT
TRBV20-1,many,.,TRBJ2-2,CSARGGRNTGELFF,TGCAGTGCCCGCGGTGGGAGGAACACCGGGGAGCTGTTTTTT
TRBV29-1,.,.,TRBJ2-7,CSVPPGVSSYEQYF,TGCAGCGTCCCACCAGGAGTAAGTTCCTACGAGCAGTACTTC
TRBV12-3/TRBV12-4,.,TRBD1,TRBJ1-6,CASNDRGLSNSPLHF,TGTGCCAGCAATGACAGGGGGCTAAGTAATTCACCCCTCCACTTT
TRBV12-3/TRBV12-4,.,.,TRBJ2-2,CASSFGTANTGELFF,TGTGCCAGCAGTTTCGGGACGGCGAACACCGGGGAGCTGTTTTTT
TRBV7-2,few,TRBD1,TRBJ1-2,CASTTSGTDNYGYTF,TGTGCCAGCACAACCTCCGGGACAGACAACTATGGCTACACCTTC
TRBV24-1,few,.,TRBJ2-5,CATGMAFETQYF,TGTGCCACCGGTATGGCGTTCGAGACCCAGTACTTC
TRBV19,.,.,TRBJ2-7,CASRVRGESYEQYF,TGTGCCAGTAGGGTCCGAGGGGAGTCCTACGAGCAGTACTTC
TRBV7-3,.,TRBD1,TRBJ1-2,CASSPAPYRGGYGYTF,TGTGCCAGCAGCCCCGCACCTTACAGGGGCGGCTATGGCTACACCTTC
TRBV27,few,TRBD1,TRBJ1-1,CASSPRRQGGTEAFF,TGTGCCAGCAGTCCCCGCAGACAGGGAGGTACTGAAGCTTTCTTT
TRBV10-3,.,.,TRBJ1-6,CAISGGTRDSPLHF,TGTGCCATCAGTGGGGGGACCCGGGATTCACCCCTCCACTTT